This record looks at one T cell receptor (beta chain) sequence and its context. The antigen is unknown. This sample is drawn from a study of cytomegalovirus exposure and HLA in healthy donors. Study findings and constraints: Trimming of TCR beta V- and J-genes showed a link, identified in a later analysis, to a missense DCLRE1C variant. Previous analysis showed most TCR beta V segments were productive about 87% or about 30% of the time. Reports showed the classifier diagnosing cytomegalovirus status with high specificity and sensitivity.

The PCR used 60 Vbeta and 13 Jbeta primers. This table comes from immunoSEQ multiplex PCR, and its TCRdb copy is limited to in-frame clones, with some not included. Here the sample spans 95,000 to 150,000 clones, more than 60% being singletons. The sequenced material came from PBMCs. The TCR originated in a woman in her thirties or forties in good health and CMV-seronegative.

CDR3 amino acids: CASSPDLDTQYF. CDR3 in DNA: TGTGCCAGCAGCCCAGACTTGGATACGCAGTATTTT. This chain connects TRBV9 to TRBJ2-3; D uncertain. CDR1 and CDR2 (germline): SGDLS, YYNGEE. V was shortened by 4 bases and J by 6 bases, with 9 bases between the two germline ends. The CDR3 contains 12 residues.